Listed below are T cell receptor beta chains from one sample, sequenced in a study of technical replicates of blood from several donors. The data were produced by immunoSEQ multiplex PCR, yet TCRdb's version contains in-frame clones alone and is incomplete. The sample includes more than 65,000 clones, 90% to 95% of them seen just once. The sequencing sample was made of T cells isolated from PBMCs. The receptors were gathered from a human donor in good health. CDR3s include the opening cysteine and the closing phenylalanine or tryptophan. D genes are given only for firm matches. For some rows the clone size is stated as once, few or many, or as a class when expanded; others skip it.

>-|-|TRBV5-6|TRBJ1-3
CASSLGLQISGNTIYF
TGTGCCAGCAGCTTGGGCTTACAGATCTCTGGAAACACCATATATTTT
>-|-|TRBV2|TRBJ1-1
CASSEDNPEAFF
TGTGCCAGCAGCGAAGACAACCCTGAAGCTTTCTTT
>-|-|TRBV7-6|TRBJ1-2
CASSLRPGVDYGYTF
TGTGCCAGCAGCCTCAGACCAGGGGTGGACTATGGCTACACCTTC
>-|-|TRBV11-2|TRBJ2-7
CASSPGLASLEQYF
TGTGCCAGCAGCCCAGGTCTTGCTTCCCTCGAGCAGTACTTC
>TRBD2|-|TRBV14|TRBJ2-7
CASSQYLADGSYEQYF
TGTGCCAGCAGCCAATACCTAGCGGACGGCTCCTACGAGCAGTACTTC
>-|-|TRBV19|TRBJ2-1
CASRQVSHNEQFF
TGTGCCAGTAGACAGGTCTCCCACAATGAGCAGTTCTTC
>-|-|TRBV7-2|TRBJ2-5
CASSLDPGVQETQYF
TGTGCCAGCAGCTTAGACCCCGGGGTTCAGGAGACCCAGTACTTC
>-|-|TRBV6-5|TRBJ1-1
CASSYAGGMNTEAFF
TGTGCCAGCAGTTACGCCGGGGGGATGAACACTGAAGCTTTCTTT
>-|-|TRBV15|TRBJ1-1
CATSRVANTEAFF
TGTGCCACCAGCAGAGTGGCGAACACTGAAGCTTTCTTT
>-|-|TRBV5-1|TRBJ1-5
CASSLEAGLNQPQHF
TGCGCCAGCAGCTTGGAGGCAGGCCTCAATCAGCCCCAGCATTTT
>TRBD2|-|TRBV29-1|TRBJ2-1
CSVDVAGDNEQFF
TGCAGCGTTGATGTAGCGGGAGACAATGAGCAGTTCTTC
>-|once|TRBV7-2|TRBJ1-1
CASSLVIGAEAFF
TGTGCCAGCAGCTTAGTAATAGGGGCTGAAGCTTTCTTT
>TRBD2|-|TRBV4-2|TRBJ2-7
CASSQAAGADYEQYF
TGTGCCAGCAGCCAAGCTGCGGGAGCAGACTACGAGCAGTACTTC
>TRBD2|-|TRBV9|TRBJ2-5
CASSARLAGVETQYF
TGTGCCAGCAGCGCCAGACTAGCGGGAGTAGAGACCCAGTACTTC
>-|-|TRBV9|TRBJ2-7
CASAHHRESAYEQYF
TGTGCCAGCGCTCACCACAGGGAATCTGCTTACGAGCAGTACTTC
>TRBD1|few|TRBV10-3|TRBJ1-5
CAISESQTGGQPQHF
TGTGCCATCAGTGAGTCGCAGACAGGGGGTCAGCCCCAGCATTTT
>TRBD1|-|TRBV6-1|TRBJ1-1
CASRTGGTEAFF
TGTGCCAGCAGGACAGGGGGCACTGAAGCTTTCTTT
>TRBD1|-|TRBV6-5|TRBJ2-3
CASSPSGGRSDTQYF
TGTGCCAGCAGCCCCTCAGGGGGAAGGTCAGATACGCAGTATTTT
>TRBD2|-|TRBV19|TRBJ2-6
CASSRRLADRSGANVLTF
TGTGCCAGTAGTAGAAGACTAGCTGACCGCTCTGGGGCCAACGTCCTGACTTTC
>TRBD1|-|TRBV30|TRBJ2-4
CAWRPTGLVFDIAKNIQYF
TGTGCCTGGAGGCCGACAGGGTTGGTTTTCGACATAGCCAAAAACATTCAGTACTTC